These 27 T cell receptor beta chains came from one sample sequenced in a study of blood T cell repertoires in COVID-19. The protocol was immunoSEQ multiplex PCR, while the TCRdb copy is restricted to in-frame clones and leaves out a portion. This sample carries approximately 200,000 clones, 86% of them seen once, and the ten largest clones take 7% to 10%. What was sequenced was PBMCs or T cells enriched from blood (not recorded which). These receptor sequences come from a woman in her thirties who had recovered from COVID-19.

This rearrangement joins TRBV27 to TRBJ2-7, with TRBD1 matching 11 bases. The junction had 14 bases not matched to a gene; V was cut back by 4 bases and J by 6 bases. The length of the CDR3 is 17 residues. Germline assignment: CDR1 MNHEY and CDR2 SMNVEV (reference sequence). The CDR3 DNA sequence: TGTGCCAGCAGTTGGTTGGATGCAGGACAGGGGGCGAGCGAGCAGTACTTC. It is translated as CASSWLDAGQGASEQYF.

The chain has TRBV28 and TRBJ1-6; a weak D match, TRBD1 (5 bases). The CDR3 sequence is 14 residues long. Trimming pared 3 bases from V and 9 bases from J, leaving 12 bases between. The germline V gene encodes CDR1 MDHEN and CDR2 SYDVKM. CDR3 loop: CASSFWGESSPLHF. The CDR3 coding sequence is TGTGCCAGCAGTTTTTGGGGGGAGAGTTCACCCCTCCACTTT.

V usage is TRBV25-1 and J usage is TRBJ1-5; 7 bases are a match to TRBD1. With V trimmed by 4 bases and J by 5 bases, 8 bases remained unmatched. CDR1 and CDR2 (germline): MGHDK, SYGVNS. The CDR3 is 15 residues long. The CDR3 DNA sequence: TGTGCCAGCAGTGGGAAGACAGGGAACCATCAGCCCCAGCATTTT. It translates to CASSGKTGNHQPQHF.

The rearrangement links TRBV5-4 to TRBJ2-1; 7 nucleotides align to TRBD2. Unmatched junction bases numbered 8, after V lost 4 bases and J lost 1 base. In germline, CDR1 is SGHNT, CDR2 YYREEE (reference sequence). CDR3 length: 16 amino acids. The CDR3 reads CASSPFTSVSYNEQFF. CDR3 DNA sequence: TGTGCCAGCAGCCCATTTACTAGCGTATCCTACAATGAGCAGTTCTTC. The whole variable domain, remainder taken from reference TRBV5-4 and TRBJ2-1, is ETGVTQSPTHLIKTRGQQVTLRCSSQSGHNTVSWYQQALGQGPQFIFQYYREEENGRGNFPPRFSGLQFPNYSSELNVNALELDDSALYLCASSPFTSVSYNEQFFGPGTRLTVL.

The gene calls are TRBV6-1 and TRBJ1-5; the match to TRBD1 covers 8 bases. With 1 base clipped from V and 6 bases from J, the junction kept 2 bases outside the gene matches. CDR1 and CDR2 from the germline V gene are MNHNS and SASEGT. CDR3 length equals 14 residues. The DNA of the CDR3 is TGTGCCAGCAGTGAAGACAGGGGGTTTCAGCCCCAGCATTTT. As protein: CASSEDRGFQPQHF.

The chain employs TRBV28 and TRBJ2-3, with D possibly matching TRBD2 (6 bases). Deletions cut 5 bases from V and 1 base from J, with 22 bases between. The CDR3 sequence is 18 residues long. The germline CDR1 and CDR2 sequences are MDHEN and SYDVKM. CDR3 sequence (DNA): TGTGCCAGCAGTCGCATCCGGGCCCCATGGGGGGGCACAGATACGCAGTATTTT. It codes for CASSRIRAPWGGTDTQYF.

The V and J genes are TRBV7-8 and TRBJ2-7; 7 positions match TRBD1. Trimming cost V 8 bases and J 2 bases; bases outside gene matches: 12. Germline V gene lookup returns CDR1 SGHVS and CDR2 FQNEAQ. This CDR3 has 15 residues. CDR3 sequence: CASYPETGWPYEQYF. In DNA, the CDR3 is TGTGCCAGCTACCCGGAGACAGGGTGGCCCTACGAGCAGTACTTC.

The chain couples TRBV2 to TRBJ2-5; a weak D match, TRBD1 (5 bases). V lost 4 bases and J 4 bases, leaving 10 bases between the germline ends. The CDR3 is made up of 13 amino acids. Germline CDR1 reads SNHLY; CDR2 reads FYNNEI. CDR3 region: CASSAGWGETQYF. As DNA, the CDR3 is TGTGCCAGCAGTGCAGGGTGGGGAGAGACCCAGTACTTC. The full variable domain, with the rest looked up from reference TRBV2 and TRBJ2-5, is EPEVTQTPSHQVTQMGQEVILRCVPISNHLYFYWYRQILGQKVEFLVSFYNNEISEKSEIFDDQFSVERPDGSNFTLKIRSTKLEDSAMYFCASSAGWGETQYFGPGTRLLVL.

This clone was detected only a few times. The chain uses TRBV27 and TRBJ1-2; a possible D gene is TRBD1 (5 bases). The germline V gene has CDR1 MNHEY and CDR2 SMNVEV (reference sequence). The CDR3 totals 13 residues. V gave up 3 bases and J gave up 8 bases, with 13 bases separating them. The CDR3 here is CASSLMAGSGYTF. In DNA, the CDR3 is TGTGCCAGCAGTTTGATGGCAGGGTCCGGCTACACCTTC.

The chain is built from TRBV7-8 and TRBJ1-6; no clear D gene. The CDR3 has 16 residues. Between the trimmed V and J ends, which lost 6 bases and 3 bases, there was a span of 15 bases. The germline V gene encodes CDR1 SGHVS and CDR2 FQNEAQ. The CDR3 nucleotides are TGTGCCAGCAGTACTTTCTCATCCCTCTATAATTCACCCCTCCACTTT. This gives the protein CASSTFSSLYNSPLHF.

The chain is built from TRBV2 and TRBJ2-3, with D hard to call. Germline assignment: CDR1 SNHLY and CDR2 FYNNEI. The CDR3 has 12 amino acids. V gave up 5 bases and J gave up 6 bases, with 9 bases separating them. The CDR3 DNA reads TGTGCCAGCAGTCTTCGACTTGATACGCAGTATTTT. Encoded protein: CASSLRLDTQYF.

This chain connects TRBV5-1 to TRBJ2-7; D might be TRBD2 (6 bases). There are 15 residues in the CDR3. The V gene's germline CDR1 is SGHRS and CDR2 YFSETQ. V was cut by 0 bases and J by 4 bases, with 14 bases left in between. CDR3 protein: CASSLAAGPLYEQYF. For the CDR3, the DNA is TGCGCCAGCAGCTTGGCGGCGGGACCTCTATACGAGCAGTACTTC.

This rearrangement joins TRBV24-1 to TRBJ2-1; weak D call: TRBD2 (6 bases). V was cut by 9 bases and J by 4 bases, with 9 bases left in between. The CDR3 contains 12 residues. CDR1 is KGHDR, CDR2 SFDVKD, per germline. In DNA, the CDR3 is TGTGCCACCGCGCGGGGATACAATGAGCAGTTCTTC. Encoded protein: CATARGYNEQFF.

J is TRBJ2-7 and V is TRBV5-6; TRBD1 matches at 7 bases. The CDR3 covers 16 residues. Germline CDR1 and CDR2: SGHDT and YYEEEE. Trimming took 0 bases from V and 1 from J; bases not matched to a gene: 7. The CDR3 nucleotides are TGTGCCAGCAGCTTGGTTACAGGGGCGGAGTCCTACGAGCAGTACTTC. Its translation: CASSLVTGAESYEQYF.

The rearrangement joins TRBV15 to TRBJ2-7, with TRBD1 matching over 7 bases. Germline CDR1 reads LNHNV; CDR2 reads YYDKDF (reference sequence). The V gene end was trimmed by 4 bases and the J gene end by 1 base; junction bases not matched to a gene: 10. The CDR3 covers 16 residues. The CDR3 loop is CATSINRGPSSYEQYF. The CDR3 nucleotides are TGTGCCACCAGCATAAATAGGGGGCCCTCTTCCTACGAGCAGTACTTC.

This clone appeared once. The chain combines TRBV28 with TRBJ1-1, with a tentative D call TRBD1 (5 bases). This CDR3 region has 13 residues. Germline-derived CDR1 and CDR2 are MDHEN and SYDVKM. Trimming removed 5 bases at V and 1 base at J, with 8 bases between. CDR3 bases: TGTGCCAGCAGTGCCACAGGGAACACTGAAGCTTTCTTT. This gives the protein CASSATGNTEAFF.

The genes are TRBV4-1 and TRBJ1-1, with a tentative D call TRBD1 (5 bases). With 1 base removed from V and 5 bases from J, the gap between germline ends came to 20 bases. CDR3 length: 17 residues. CDR1 MGHRA and CDR2 YSYEKL come from the germline V gene. CDR3 in amino acids: CASSQGSEGFAFTEAFF. CDR3 nucleotide sequence: TGCGCCAGCAGCCAAGGTTCGGAGGGGTTTGCTTTTACTGAAGCTTTCTTT.

This sequence joins TRBV2 and TRBJ1-3, with TRBD1 matching over 7 bases. Germline CDR1 SNHLY, CDR2 FYNNEI. V shed 7 bases, J shed 1 base, and the junction held 10 bases outside the gene matches. The CDR3 consists of 16 residues. The CDR3 protein is CASNSGAGGSGNTIYF. In DNA, the CDR3 is TGTGCCAGCAATTCTGGGGCAGGGGGATCTGGAAACACCATATATTTT. The whole variable domain, filled in from reference TRBV2 and TRBJ1-3, reads EPEVTQTPSHQVTQMGQEVILRCVPISNHLYFYWYRQILGQKVEFLVSFYNNEISEKSEIFDDQFSVERPDGSNFTLKIRSTKLEDSAMYFCASNSGAGGSGNTIYFGEGSWLTVV.

The chain recombines TRBV7-6 with TRBJ1-5; maybe TRBD1 (6 bases). CDR1 SGHVS and CDR2 FNYEAQ come from the germline V gene. V was pared by 0 bases and J by 5 bases, with 14 bases between. This CDR3 has 16 residues. CDR3 bases: TGTGCCAGCAGCTTAGCATCGGGGGGCGCCGATCAGCCCCAGCATTTT. Translation gives CASSLASGGADQPQHF.

The chain combines TRBV28 with TRBJ2-7; TRBD1 matches at 8 bases. Germline assignment: CDR1 MDHEN and CDR2 SYDVKM. V trimming: 5 bases; J trimming: 4 bases; junction bases outside the gene matches: 10. The CDR3 is 15 amino acids. The CDR3 nucleotides read TGTGCCAGCAGTGCCCCGGACAGGGCAAATTACGAGCAGTACTTC. It translates to CASSAPDRANYEQYF. Complete variable domain (other parts from reference TRBV28 and TRBJ2-7): DVKVTQSSRYLVKRTGEKVFLECVQDMDHENMFWYRQDPGLGLRLIYFSYDVKMKEKGDIPEGYSVSREKKERFSLILESASTNQTSMYLCASSAPDRANYEQYFGPGTRLTVT.

The CDR3 protein is CAWIRNTEAFF. CDR3 coding DNA: TGTGCCTGGATTAGGAACACTGAAGCTTTCTTT. The rearrangement uses TRBV30 and TRBJ1-1, with D hard to call. This CDR3 contains 11 residues. Trimming pared 4 bases from V and 1 base from J, leaving 4 bases between. Looked up from germline, CDR1 is GTSNPN and CDR2 is SVGIG (reference sequence).

This chain connects TRBV5-1 to TRBJ2-7; D may be TRBD2 (6 bases). The CDR3 consists of 14 residues. With 2 bases removed from V and 3 bases from J, the gap between germline ends came to 12 bases. Germline CDR1 reads SGHRS; CDR2 reads YFSETQ. The CDR3 DNA is TGCGCCAGCAGCTTCGAGCGGGTAAACTACGAGCAGTACTTC. Translation gives CASSFERVNYEQYF.

This rearrangement joins TRBV28 to TRBJ2-7, with 8 nucleotides matching TRBD2. Germline V gene sequence: CDR1 MDHEN, CDR2 SYDVKM. The CDR3 contains 12 residues. Unmatched junction bases numbered 12, after V lost 7 bases and J lost 13 bases. The CDR3 DNA sequence: TGTGCCAGCACCCTCGGGGGGGGCCCCAACTACTTC. Its protein product is CASTLGGGPNYF.

The chain employs TRBV29-1 and TRBJ1-5; D gene uncertain. CDR1 is SQVTM and CDR2 is ANQGSEA in the germline V gene. V shed 7 bases and J shed 2 bases, with 15 bases lying between them. The CDR3 covers 14 residues. The CDR3 is CSERVKLGNQPQHF. The CDR3 DNA reads as TGCAGCGAGCGAGTGAAATTGGGCAATCAGCCCCAGCATTTT.

The chain uses TRBV29-1 and TRBJ2-7; 8 bases map to TRBD1. Germline V CDR1 and CDR2: SQVTM, ANQGSEA. The junction had 9 bases not matched to a gene; V was cut back by 5 bases and J by 0 bases. CDR3 length: 15 residues. CDR3 in DNA: TGCAGCGTTACCAAAGGACAGGGTAGCTCCTACGAGCAGTACTTC. It codes for CSVTKGQGSSYEQYF.

The CDR3 DNA sequence: TGTGCCATCAGTGGAACAGGGGTCCCCTACAATGAGCAGTTCTTC. Residues: CAISGTGVPYNEQFF. The rearrangement joins TRBV10-3 to TRBJ2-1, with TRBD1 matching over 7 bases. The germline CDR1 and CDR2 sequences are ENHRY and SYGVKD. V dropped 4 bases and J dropped 2; count of bases not matched to a gene: 5. The CDR3 is 15 residues long.

This chain uses TRBV15 with TRBJ2-3, with 11 bases matching TRBD2. The CDR3 is 16 amino acids. The V segment lost 3 bases and the J segment 5 bases; nucleotides outside the gene matches: 7. CDR1 is LNHNV and CDR2 is YYDKDF in the germline V gene (reference sequence). For the CDR3, the DNA is TGTGCCACCAGCAGGGGACTAGCGGACTTCGGAGATACGCAGTATTTT. Its protein product is CATSRGLADFGDTQYF.